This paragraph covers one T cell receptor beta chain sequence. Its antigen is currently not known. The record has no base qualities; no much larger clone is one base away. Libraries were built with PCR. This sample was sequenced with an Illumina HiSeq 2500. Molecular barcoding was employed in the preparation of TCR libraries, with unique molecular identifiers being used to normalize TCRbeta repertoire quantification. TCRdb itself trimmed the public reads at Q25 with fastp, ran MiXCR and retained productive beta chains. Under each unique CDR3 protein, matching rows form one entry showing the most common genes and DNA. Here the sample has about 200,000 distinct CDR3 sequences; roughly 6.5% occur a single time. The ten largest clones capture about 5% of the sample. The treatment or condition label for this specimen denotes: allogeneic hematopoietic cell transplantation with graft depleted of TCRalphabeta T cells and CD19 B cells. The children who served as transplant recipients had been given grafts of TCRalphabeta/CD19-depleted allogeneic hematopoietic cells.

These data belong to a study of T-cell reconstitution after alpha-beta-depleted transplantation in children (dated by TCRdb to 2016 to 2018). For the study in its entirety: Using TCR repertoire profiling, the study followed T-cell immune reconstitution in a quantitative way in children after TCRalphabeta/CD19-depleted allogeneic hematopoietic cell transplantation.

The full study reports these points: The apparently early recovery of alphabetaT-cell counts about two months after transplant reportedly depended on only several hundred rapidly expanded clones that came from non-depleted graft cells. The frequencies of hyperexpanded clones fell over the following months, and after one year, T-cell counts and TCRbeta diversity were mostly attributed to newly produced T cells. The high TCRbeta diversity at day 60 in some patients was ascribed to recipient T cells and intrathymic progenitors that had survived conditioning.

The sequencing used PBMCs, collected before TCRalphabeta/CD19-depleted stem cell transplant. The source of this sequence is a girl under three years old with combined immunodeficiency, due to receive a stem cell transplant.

The sequenced DNA: TGCAGTGCTAGTCGCTTCAGCAATGAGCAGTTCTTC. Its amino acids are CSASRFSNEQFF. The V and J segments used are TRBV20-1 and TRBJ2-1; the D gene cannot be resolved reliably. The CDR3 numbers 12 residues from cysteine through phenylalanine. The sequence is cut down to CDR3 DNA, 36 bases in frame from base 1. The germline V gene (reference sequence) specifies DFQATT as CDR1 and SNEGSKA as CDR2. V loses 3 bases, J loses 6 bases, and the germline ends lie 9 bases apart.